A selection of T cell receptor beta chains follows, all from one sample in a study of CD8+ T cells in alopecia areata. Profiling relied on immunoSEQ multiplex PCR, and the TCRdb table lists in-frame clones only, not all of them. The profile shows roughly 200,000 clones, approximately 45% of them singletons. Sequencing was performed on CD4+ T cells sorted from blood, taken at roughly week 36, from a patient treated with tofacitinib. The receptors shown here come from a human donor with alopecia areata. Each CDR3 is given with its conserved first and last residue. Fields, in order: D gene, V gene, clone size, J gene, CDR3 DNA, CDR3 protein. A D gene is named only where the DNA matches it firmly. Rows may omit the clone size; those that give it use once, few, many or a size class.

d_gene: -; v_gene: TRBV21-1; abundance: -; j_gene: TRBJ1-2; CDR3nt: TGTGCCAGCAGCGAATATGGGGACAGAAGAAACTATGGCTACACCTTC; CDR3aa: CASSEYGDRRNYGYTF
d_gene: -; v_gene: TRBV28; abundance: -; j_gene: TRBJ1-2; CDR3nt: TGTGCCAGCAGTACCGAGTATCAGGAAATGTTTCGGGGCTACACCTTC; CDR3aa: CASSTEYQEMFRGYTF
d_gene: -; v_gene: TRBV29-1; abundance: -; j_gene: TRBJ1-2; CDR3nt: TGCAGCGCGGTGGGGGGTGGCTACACCTTC; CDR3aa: CSAVGGGYTF
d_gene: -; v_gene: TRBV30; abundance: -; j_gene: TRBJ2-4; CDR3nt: TGTGCCTGGAGTGCGCCGTTTATCAAAAACATTCAGTACTTC; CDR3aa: CAWSAPFIKNIQYF
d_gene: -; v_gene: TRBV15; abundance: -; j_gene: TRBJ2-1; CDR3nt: TGTGCCACCAGCGGGGGGTACAATGAGCAGTTCTTC; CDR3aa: CATSGGYNEQFF
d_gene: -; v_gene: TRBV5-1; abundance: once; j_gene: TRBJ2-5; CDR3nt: TGCGCCAGCAGCTCAGTAATCCAAGAGACCCAGTACTTC; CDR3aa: CASSSVIQETQYF
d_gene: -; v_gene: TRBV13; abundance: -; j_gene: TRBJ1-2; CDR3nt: TGTGCCAGCAGCTTAGGCCTGGCAGGGGCTGGCTACACCTTC; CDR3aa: CASSLGLAGAGYTF
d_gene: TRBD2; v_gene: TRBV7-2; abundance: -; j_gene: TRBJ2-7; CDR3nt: TGTGCCAGCACCCATTCAGCGGGAGGGGGGGAGCAGTACTTC; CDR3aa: CASTHSAGGGEQYF
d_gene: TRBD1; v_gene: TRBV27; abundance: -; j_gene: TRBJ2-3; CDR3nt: TGTGCCAGCCTTCTGGGACAGGGGCCAGGGTACCCCACAGATACGCAGTATTTT; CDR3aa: CASLLGQGPGYPTDTQYF
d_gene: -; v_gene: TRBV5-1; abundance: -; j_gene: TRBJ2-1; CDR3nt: TGCGCCAGCAGCTTGGCAGGGAGTGGCTACAATGAGCAGTTCTTC; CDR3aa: CASSLAGSGYNEQFF
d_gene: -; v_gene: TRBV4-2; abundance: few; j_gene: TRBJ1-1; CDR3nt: TGTGCCAGCAGCCAAGGGGTGGAGGCAAAGAACACTGAAGCTTTCTTT; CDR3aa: CASSQGVEAKNTEAFF
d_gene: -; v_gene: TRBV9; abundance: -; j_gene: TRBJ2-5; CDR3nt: TGTGCCAGCAGCAAGGACTACCATGGGGCCCAGTACTTC; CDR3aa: CASSKDYHGAQYF
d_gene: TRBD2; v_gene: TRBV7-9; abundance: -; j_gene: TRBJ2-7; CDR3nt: TGTGCCAGCAGCTTAGAACGCGGACTAGCGGTCTACGAGCAGTACTTC; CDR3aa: CASSLERGLAVYEQYF
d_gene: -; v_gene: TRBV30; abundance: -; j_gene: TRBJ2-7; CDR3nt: TGTGCCTGGAGTGTACGACCATTCTACGAGCAGTACTTC; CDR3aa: CAWSVRPFYEQYF
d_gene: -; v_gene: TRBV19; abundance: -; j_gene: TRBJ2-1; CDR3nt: TGTGCCAGTAGTATAGTAGAGGGCGGTGAGCAGTTCTTC; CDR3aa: CASSIVEGGEQFF
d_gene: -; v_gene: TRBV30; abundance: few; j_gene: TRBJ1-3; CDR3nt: TGTGCCTGGAGTGTACCGACTTCGAGCTCTGGAAACACCATATATTTT; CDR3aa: CAWSVPTSSSGNTIYF
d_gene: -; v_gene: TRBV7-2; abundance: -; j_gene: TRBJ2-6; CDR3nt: TGTGCCAGCAGCTTAGCCGGAGGGTCCGGGGCCAACGTCCTGACTTTC; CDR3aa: CASSLAGGSGANVLTF
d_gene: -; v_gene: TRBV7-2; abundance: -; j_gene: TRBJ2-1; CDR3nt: TGTGCCAGCAGCTCATTTTCCCATGAGCAGTTCTTC; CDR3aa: CASSSFSHEQFF
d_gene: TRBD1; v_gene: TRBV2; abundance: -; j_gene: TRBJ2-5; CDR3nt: TGTGCCAGCGGACTCAGAGACAGGGGGCGCGGACTAACCCAAGAGACCCAGTACTTC; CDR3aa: CASGLRDRGRGLTQETQYF
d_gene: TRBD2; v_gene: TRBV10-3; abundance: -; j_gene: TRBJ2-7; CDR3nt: TGTGCCATCAGTGAGTCACGGGGTAGCGGGAGCCGAAGCTCCTACGAGCAGTACTTC; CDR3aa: CAISESRGSGSRSSYEQYF
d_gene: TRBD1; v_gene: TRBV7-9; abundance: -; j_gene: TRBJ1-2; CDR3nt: TGTGCCAGCAGCCCCGCCCGGGACAGGGAAAGAGGCTACACCTTC; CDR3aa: CASSPARDRERGYTF
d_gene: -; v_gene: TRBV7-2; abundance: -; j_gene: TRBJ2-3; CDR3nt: TGTGCCAGTCCCGCTCCTAGTGTTTTCACAATCCAGTATTTT; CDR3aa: CASPAPSVFTIQYF
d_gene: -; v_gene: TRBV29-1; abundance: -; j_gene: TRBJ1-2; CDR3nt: TGCAGCGTAACAGGACACAACTATGGCTACACCTTC; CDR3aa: CSVTGHNYGYTF
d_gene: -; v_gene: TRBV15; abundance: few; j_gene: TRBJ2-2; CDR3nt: TGTGCCACCAGCACCTCCGGGCCTCGTGTCACCGGGGAGCTGTTTTTT; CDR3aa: CATSTSGPRVTGELFF